The 25 T cell receptor beta chains reported below all come from one sample, sequenced in a study of T cells in women clearing cervical HPV infection. Sequenced by immunoSEQ multiplex PCR; TCRdb stores in-frame clones only, minus some. The sample table includes about 30,000 clones. The sequenced sample consisted of blood buffy coat. These receptors were obtained from a woman between 18 and 70 years old with a cervical HPV16 infection that either progressed to CIN3+ or cleared (not recorded which).

Turning to this clone: The read terminates 3 residues ahead of where the CDR3 ends, so the germline J gene completes it. The J gene is TRBJ2-3, the V gene TRBV20-1, with 9 nucleotides matching TRBD2. The V gene end was trimmed by 3 bases and the J gene end by 0 bases; junction bases not matched to a gene: 4. The V gene's germline CDR1 is DFQATT and CDR2 SNEGSKA (reference sequence). CDR3 length: 15 residues. The CDR3 is CSARVAGVSTDTQYF. The CDR3 bases that were read are TGCAGTGCTAGGGTAGCGGGAGTTAGCACAGATACG.

With regard to this clone: Coverage ceases 3 residues before the CDR3 finishes, and the germline J gene fills in the end. This rearrangement joins TRBV28 to TRBJ2-1; TRBD1 aligns across 12 bases. The CDR3 spans 15 residues. V dropped 4 bases and J dropped 8; count of bases not matched to a gene: 6. Germline V gives CDR1 MDHEN, CDR2 SYDVKM. The CDR3 protein is CASSSGTGGFYEQFF. Incomplete CDR3 DNA: TGTGCCAGCAGTTCCGGGACAGGGGGCTTCTATGAG. Based on the CDR3 plus reference TRBV28 and TRBJ2-1, the full variable domain is DVKVTQSSRYLVKRTGEKVFLECVQDMDHENMFWYRQDPGLGLRLIYFSYDVKMKEKGDIPEGYSVSREKKERFSLILESASTNQTSMYLCASSSGTGGFYEQFFGPGTRLTVL.

Of note for this clone: Read coverage stops 3 residues before the CDR3 terminus; the germline J gene supplies the remainder. The gene calls are TRBV11-1 and TRBJ2-1; D remains unclear. Trimming pared 5 bases from V and 5 bases from J, leaving 7 bases between. CDR3 size: 12 residues. CDR1 is SGHAT, CDR2 FQDESV, per germline (reference sequence). The sequenced CDR3 bases are TGTGCCAGCAGCGACTCGAACAATGAG. The encoded protein is CASSDSNNE. The CDR3 in full is CASSDSNNEQFF.

Notes on this clone: With the read ending 3 residues before the CDR3 end, the germline J gene is used to fill in that end. The chain couples TRBV2 to TRBJ2-3; maybe TRBD2 (6 bases). Germline V CDR1 and CDR2: SNHLY, FYNNEI. Trimming took 4 bases from V and 3 from J, leaving 8 bases between them. The CDR3 runs to 13 residues. CDR3 protein: CASSGDFTDTQYF. Incomplete CDR3 DNA: TGTGCCAGCAGTGGGGACTTTACAGATACG.

Comment on this clone: The CDR3 extends 3 residues past the end of the read, so its final part is completed from the germline J gene. V is TRBV6-2 or TRBV6-3 and J is TRBJ2-7; 9 nucleotides line up with TRBD2. The CDR3 sequence is 14 residues long. The V segment lost 2 bases and the J segment 5 bases; nucleotides outside the gene matches: 4. The germline V gene encodes CDR1 MNHEY and CDR2 SVGEGT. The CDR3: CASSYAGGLNEQYF. The sequenced CDR3 bases are TGTGCCAGCAGTTACGCGGGAGGGCTCAACGAG.

CDR3 DNA (partial): TGTGCCAGCAGCCCGCTTCGGGGAGCGTACACCGGGGAG. Translation: CASSPLRGAYTGE. The full CDR3 protein is CASSPLRGAYTGELFF. The rearrangement links TRBV7-8 to TRBJ2-2; tentatively, D is TRBD2 (5 bases). The read is 3 residues too short to cover the CDR3 end, so that end is filled in from the germline J gene. Germline loops: CDR1 SGHVS, CDR2 FQNEAQ. Between the trimmed V and J ends, which lost 5 bases and 3 bases, there was a span of 16 bases. This CDR3 is built from 16 residues. Together with reference TRBV7-8 and TRBJ2-2, the CDR3 gives the full variable domain: GAGVSQSPRYKVAKRGQDVALRCDPISGHVSLFWYQQALGQGPEFLTYFQNEAQLDKSGLPSDRFFAERPEGSVSTLKIQRTQQEDSAVYLCASSPLRGAYTGELFFGEGSRLTVL.

Remarks on this clone: The CDR3 end falls 3 residues outside the read, so it is completed with the germline J gene. Other nucleotide sequences from this sample produce the same CDR3. The V gene is TRBV20-1, the J gene TRBJ1-2; a weak D match, TRBD1 (5 bases). CDR1 is DFQATT and CDR2 is SNEGSKA in the germline V gene (reference sequence). The CDR3 contains 13 residues. V lost 5 bases, J lost 0 bases, and 10 bases lay in between. CDR3 region: CSAGGQANYGYTF. The sequenced CDR3 bases are TGCAGTGCTGGTGGACAAGCTAACTATGGC.

As concerns this clone: The read halts 3 residues ahead of the CDR3 end, with the missing end drawn from the germline J gene. V usage is TRBV2 and J usage is TRBJ1-1; D uncertain. Trimming cost V 5 bases and J 1 base, with 11 bases left between them. This CDR3 spans 14 amino acids. Germline values: CDR1 SNHLY, CDR2 FYNNEI. The covered CDR3 bases are TGTGCCAGCAGTCCAAAGACACAGAACACTGAA. Protein sequence: CASSPKTQNTE. The full-length CDR3 reads as CASSPKTQNTEAFF.

In regard to this clone: The CDR3 extends 3 residues past the end of the read, so its final part is completed from the germline J gene. The chain is built from TRBV5-6 and TRBJ1-5; 8 bases fit TRBD1. V trimming: 4 bases; J trimming: 5 bases; junction bases outside the gene matches: 8. This CDR3 comprises 15 residues. Germline V gene data show CDR1 as SGHDT and CDR2 as YYEEEE. The CDR3 is CASSQMDRVYQPQHF. The part of the CDR3 DNA that was read is TGTGCCAGCAGCCAGATGGACAGGGTCTATCAGCCC.

Turning to this clone: The read comes to an end 3 residues before the CDR3 does, leaving the germline J gene to fill in the end. The genes are TRBV29-1 and TRBJ1-2; D possibly corresponds to TRBD1 (6 bases). Between the trimmed V and J ends, which lost 5 bases and 3 bases, there was a span of 10 bases. CDR1 and CDR2 from the germline V gene are SQVTM and ANQGSEA. The CDR3 has 12 residues. The CDR3 sequence: CSVQGQHYGYTF. The DNA read from the CDR3 is TGCAGCGTTCAGGGGCAGCACTATGGC.

Comments on this clone: The read gets to within 3 residues of the CDR3 end, and the germline J gene fills in the rest. The chain joins TRBV6-1 to TRBJ1-6, with D unclear. The CDR3 runs 15 residues. Per the germline V gene, CDR1 is MNHNS and CDR2 is SASEGT. Trimming stripped 0 bases from V and 7 bases from J, with 10 bases between. CDR3 residues: CASSEADDGNSPLHF. The CDR3 DNA, read in part, is TGTGCCAGCAGTGAAGCAGATGACGGGAATTCACCC.

This CDR3 reads CASSSSGRTEQYF. CDR3 DNA (partial): TGTGCCAGTAGTTCTAGCGGGAGGACCGAG. The V and J genes are TRBV19 and TRBJ2-7; 11 bases align to TRBD2. The sequence runs out 3 residues before the end of the CDR3; the remainder is reconstructed from the germline J gene. The junction had 3 bases not matched to a gene; V was cut back by 5 bases and J by 6 bases. Germline V gene data show CDR1 as LNHDA and CDR2 as SQIVND (reference sequence). The CDR3 contains 13 residues. The full variable domain, its missing parts supplied by reference TRBV19 and TRBJ2-7, is DGGITQSPKYLFRKEGQNVTLSCEQNLNHDAMYWYRQDPGQGLRLIYYSQIVNDFQKGDIAEGYSVSREKKESFPLTVTSAQKNPTAFYLCASSSSGRTEQYFGPGTRLTVT.

A remark on this clone: Read coverage stops 3 residues before the CDR3 terminus; the germline J gene supplies the remainder. This chain joins TRBV5-1 and TRBJ1-1; tentative D call: TRBD1 (5 bases). V lost 0 bases, J lost 4 bases, and 13 bases lay in between. Per the germline V gene, CDR1 is SGHRS and CDR2 is YFSETQ. The CDR3 sequence is 15 residues long. The sequenced CDR3 bases are TGCGCCAGCAGCTTGGAGGCGGGGGGATCCACTGAA. It is translated as CASSLEAGGSTE. The CDR3 in full is CASSLEAGGSTEAFF. Together with reference TRBV5-1 and TRBJ1-1, the CDR3 gives the full variable domain: KAGVTQTPRYLIKTRGQQVTLSCSPISGHRSVSWYQQTPGQGLQFLFEYFSETQRNKGNFPGRFSGRQFSNSRSEMNVSTLELGDSALYLCASSLEAGGSTEAFFGQGTRLTVV.

About this clone: The DNA ends 3 residues before the CDR3 does, and the rest of the CDR3 is filled in from the germline J gene. This chain joins TRBV20-1 and TRBJ2-5; 9 positions agree with TRBD1. Germline assignment: CDR1 DFQATT and CDR2 SNEGSKA (reference sequence). The V segment lost 6 bases and the J segment 1 base; nucleotides outside the gene matches: 15. The CDR3 length is 17 residues. CDR3 loop: CSAQPIPGQGLQETQYF. The sequenced CDR3 bases are TGCAGTGCCCAACCCATTCCTGGACAGGGGCTCCAAGAGACC.

A word on this clone: The read ends 3 residues early relative to the CDR3; the germline J gene fills the gap. V usage is TRBV14 and J usage is TRBJ2-5; 9 bases agree with TRBD1. V shed 1 base and J 5 bases; nucleotides not matched to a gene: 8. The CDR3 consists of 16 residues. Germline V gene sequence: CDR1 SGHDN, CDR2 FVKESK. CDR3 sequence: CASSQGDRALYETQYF. The CDR3 DNA, read in part, is TGTGCCAGCAGCCAAGGGGACAGGGCGTTGTATGAGACC.

Turning to this clone: The observed sequence ends 3 residues before the CDR3 terminus, with the missing tail filled in from the germline J gene. This sequence joins TRBV6-2 or TRBV6-3 and TRBJ2-3; D call uncertain. Trimming left V 2 bases short and J 4 bases short, with 13 bases between. There are 15 residues in the CDR3. The germline CDR1 and CDR2 sequences are MNHEY and SVGEGT. CDR3 DNA, as far as it was read: TGTGCCAGCAGTTACGGCGGCCTAAGCGCAGATACG. It is translated as CASSYGGLSADT. The complete CDR3 sequence is CASSYGGLSADTQYF.

Details on this clone: Sequencing ends 3 residues short of the CDR3 end; the germline J gene provides the rest. V and J are TRBV30 and TRBJ2-3; 9 bases are a match to TRBD2. CDR3 length: 19 residues. V shed 1 base and J 2 bases; nucleotides not matched to a gene: 16. Germline CDR1 GTSNPN, CDR2 SVGIG (reference sequence). This CDR3 is CAWSAPTFGSGRPTDTQYF. The sequenced CDR3 bases are TGTGCCTGGAGTGCCCCTACGTTCGGAAGCGGGAGGCCCACAGATACG.

Remarks on this clone: Read coverage stops 3 residues before the CDR3 terminus; the germline J gene supplies the remainder. This chain links TRBV29-1 with TRBJ2-6; 10 positions agree with TRBD2. Per germline, CDR1 SQVTM and CDR2 ANQGSEA. The trim removed 4 bases at V and 0 bases at J, leaving 3 bases unmatched. The CDR3 loop spans 16 amino acids. The CDR3 bases that were read are TGCAGCGTTGGGACTAGCGGAGGCTCTGGGGCCAACGTC. Its translation: CSVGTSGGSGANV. The complete CDR3 sequence is CSVGTSGGSGANVLTF.

CDR3 residues: CSARIGTDTQYF. The sequenced CDR3 bases are TGCAGTGCTAGAATAGGCACAGATACG. The chain combines TRBV20-1 with TRBJ2-3; D gene ambiguous. The read terminates 3 residues ahead of where the CDR3 ends, so the germline J gene completes it. The CDR3 is made up of 12 amino acids. Germline V gene lookup returns CDR1 DFQATT and CDR2 SNEGSKA (reference sequence). The ends were cut back, 2 bases at V and 1 base at J, with 4 bases in the middle.

About this clone itself: Coverage ceases 3 residues before the CDR3 finishes, and the germline J gene fills in the end. This chain joins TRBV19 and TRBJ2-5; TRBD1 might be the D (6 bases). V was cut by 0 bases and J by 4 bases, with 6 bases left in between. CDR1 LNHDA and CDR2 SQIVND come from the germline V gene (reference sequence). CDR3 size: 13 residues. Partial CDR3 DNA: TGTGCCAGTAGTATAGACAGGGGAGAGACC. Translation gives CASSIDRGET. The complete CDR3 protein is CASSIDRGETQYF.

Details on this clone: Read data end 3 residues before the CDR3 end; the end is taken from the germline J gene. The chain couples TRBV5-1 to TRBJ2-7, with 10 positions matching TRBD2. Germline lookup yields CDR1 SGHRS and CDR2 YFSETQ. CDR3 length: 17 amino acids. Losses at the gene ends were 4 bases for V and 0 bases for J; bases not matched to a gene: 10. The covered CDR3 bases are TGCGCCAGCAGCCAGGTGTCTAGCGGGAGCCCCTCCTACGAG. This translates into CASSQVSSGSPSYE. In full, the CDR3 is CASSQVSSGSPSYEQYF.

Details on this clone: The read comes to an end 3 residues before the CDR3 does, leaving the germline J gene to fill in the end. The chain carries TRBV2 and TRBJ2-3; the D gene is possibly TRBD1 (5 bases). The germline gives CDR1 SNHLY, CDR2 FYNNEI. Between the trimmed V and J ends, which lost 4 bases and 6 bases, there was a span of 11 bases. The CDR3 contains 13 residues. CDR3: CASSGQGMDTQYF. CDR3 DNA, as far as it was read: TGTGCCAGCAGTGGTCAGGGTATGGATACG.

As for this clone: The sequenced fragment ends 3 residues before the CDR3 boundary, so the rest is inferred from the germline J gene. The chain employs TRBV20-1 and TRBJ1-1; a possible D gene is TRBD1 (6 bases). The CDR3 extends over 13 amino acids. Trimming pared 7 bases from V and 6 bases from J, leaving 18 bases between. Per germline, CDR1 DFQATT and CDR2 SNEGSKA (reference sequence). CDR3 bases read: TGCAGTGTAAGAGGCAGGGGAGTCGCTGAA. Translation: CSVRGRGVAE. The full CDR3 reads CSVRGRGVAEAFF.

Details on this clone: The CDR3 is cut off 3 residues early in the read; its end comes from the germline J gene. This chain connects TRBV11-1 to TRBJ2-7; 7 nucleotides match TRBD2. CDR1 and CDR2 (germline): SGHAT, FQDESV (reference sequence). With V trimmed by 4 bases and J by 2 bases, 8 bases remained unmatched. The CDR3 loop spans 15 amino acids. CDR3 in amino acids: CASSSQRGLTYEQYF. The sequenced CDR3 bases are TGTGCCAGCAGCTCACAGCGGGGACTGACCTACGAG.

As concerns this clone: The CDR3 end is not reached by the read, which stops 3 residues before it; the germline J gene fills it in. The chain combines TRBV5-1 with TRBJ2-5; D is undetermined. Germline CDR1 reads SGHRS; CDR2 reads YFSETQ. V lost 4 bases and J 0 bases, leaving 4 bases between the germline ends. The CDR3 contains 12 residues. CDR3 region: CASSPNQETQYF. The DNA read from the CDR3 is TGCGCCAGCAGCCCCAACCAAGAGACC.